These 4 T cell receptor beta chains originate from one sample sequenced in a study of blood T cell repertoires in COVID-19. Repertoires were generated with immunoSEQ multiplex PCR, while TCRdb's copy carries only in-frame clones and drops some. The repertoire holds approximately 210,000 clones, with 70% to 90% as singletons. Source material: PBMCs or T cells enriched from blood (not recorded which). Receptor source: a woman aged 50 to 60 with acute COVID-19.

This clone has only a few counts. The rearrangement joins TRBV10-2 to TRBJ2-5; 14 bases are a match to TRBD2. Germline CDR1 reads WSHSY; CDR2 reads SAAADI. This CDR3 spans 13 amino acids. V was clipped by 10 bases and J by 4 bases; unmatched bases: 2. The CDR3 sequence is CAIGTSGRETQYF. As DNA, the CDR3 is TGCGCCATCGGGACTAGCGGGAGAGAGACCCAGTACTTC.

The chain employs TRBV11-3 and TRBJ2-5; 9 bases match TRBD1. V lost 2 bases to trimming and J lost 2 bases; unmatched junction nucleotides: 3. In germline, CDR1 is SGHNT, CDR2 YENEEA. CDR3 length: 15 residues. The CDR3 DNA reads as TGTGCCAGCAGCTTAACCGACAGGGGGCAAGAGACCCAGTACTTC. This gives the protein CASSLTDRGQETQYF. Filled out from reference TRBV11-3 and TRBJ2-5, the complete variable domain reads EAGVVQSPRYKIIEKKQPVAFWCNPISGHNTLYWYLQNLGQGPELLIRYENEEAVDDSQLPKDRFSAERLKGVDSTLKIQPAELGDSAVYLCASSLTDRGQETQYFGPGTRLLVL.

The sample holds a few counts of this clone. V gene TRBV5-1 combines with J gene TRBJ2-1; tentatively, D is TRBD1 (5 bases). CDR1 and CDR2 from the germline V gene are SGHRS and YFSETQ. The length of the CDR3 is 14 residues. V was clipped by 0 bases and J by 3 bases, with 7 bases between them. CDR3 region: CASSLGTNYNEQFF. The CDR3 region has the DNA TGCGCCAGCAGCTTGGGGACAAACTACAATGAGCAGTTCTTC. Full variable domain (outside the CDR3, taken from reference TRBV5-1 and TRBJ2-1): KAGVTQTPRYLIKTRGQQVTLSCSPISGHRSVSWYQQTPGQGLQFLFEYFSETQRNKGNFPGRFSGRQFSNSRSEMNVSTLELGDSALYLCASSLGTNYNEQFFGPGTRLTVL.

The V gene is TRBV10-1, the J gene TRBJ2-7, with 7 bases that match TRBD1. Germline V gene data show CDR1 as WNHNN and CDR2 as SYGVQD (reference sequence). The junction had 9 bases not matched to a gene; V was cut back by 10 bases and J by 3 bases. This CDR3 spans 13 amino acids. As DNA, the CDR3 is TGCGCCAACATCATGGACAGGAGCTACGAGCAGTACTTC. Its protein is CANIMDRSYEQYF.